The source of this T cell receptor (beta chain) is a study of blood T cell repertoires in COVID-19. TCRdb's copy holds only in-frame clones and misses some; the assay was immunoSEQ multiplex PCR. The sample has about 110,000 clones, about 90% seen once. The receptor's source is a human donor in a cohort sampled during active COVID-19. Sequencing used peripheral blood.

The DNA of the CDR3 is TGCGCCAGCAGCTTGCTGGCGGCAGTGGCTTCGGGCTCCTACAATGAGCAGTTCTTC. Translation gives CASSLLAAVASGSYNEQFF. The chain uses TRBV5-1 and TRBJ2-1; D not resolved. Germline CDR1 reads SGHRS; CDR2 reads YFSETQ. The CDR3 runs 19 residues. V was cut by 1 base and J by 0 bases, with 20 bases left in between.